Below, 12 T cell receptor beta chains from the same sample are listed, as sequenced in a study of response to subunit inactivated influenza vaccine. Via MiXCR, TCRdb re-called the RT-PCR reads, giving one row per CDR3 protein. The sample shows roughly 760,000 distinct CDR3 sequences, less than 25% of them seen only once. Material: PBMCs from blood, obtained less than 6 days after vaccination. The receptors stem from a man in his forties or fifties who received an inactivated influenza vaccine.

The chain uses TRBV7-8 and TRBJ2-2; D is unresolved. The CDR3 is 13 residues long. V was clipped by 4 bases and J by 4 bases, with 7 bases between them. The germline V gene encodes CDR1 SGHVS and CDR2 FQNEAQ. The chain's CDR3 is CASSSRRTGELFF. In DNA, the CDR3 is TGTGCCAGCAGCTCACGGCGCACCGGGGAGCTGTTTTTT.

This clonotype has more than one count but fewer than ten. The chain links TRBV2 to TRBJ2-7; 7 nucleotides align to TRBD1. Germline V gene sequence: CDR1 SNHLY, CDR2 FYNNEI. The CDR3 has 11 residues. The V gene end was trimmed by 7 bases and the J gene end by 4 bases; junction bases not matched to a gene: 1. CDR3 region: CASIRGYEQYF. In nucleotides, the CDR3 is TGTGCCAGCATCAGGGGGTACGAGCAGTACTTC.

The CDR3 bases are TGCAGCGCTGAGGACGGGACAGGGGTCTACGAGCAGTACTTC. This codes for CSAEDGTGVYEQYF. The chain carries TRBV29-1 and TRBJ2-7; the match to TRBD1 covers 10 bases. This CDR3 has 14 amino acids. Germline values: CDR1 SQVTM, CDR2 ANQGSEA. V lost 7 bases and J lost 3; bases outside the gene matches: 9.

This clonotype turned up a few times. The genes are TRBV29-1 and TRBJ2-1; TRBD2 might be the D (5 bases). V was clipped by 6 bases and J by 3 bases, with 12 bases between them. The CDR3 is made up of 13 amino acids. In germline, CDR1 is SQVTM, CDR2 ANQGSEA. CDR3 in DNA: TGCAGCGTCGCTGGACTTAACTACAATGAGCAGTTCTTC. Translated: CSVAGLNYNEQFF.

The CDR3 nucleotides read TGTGCCAGCAGTTTATTTTTTGCTGGGGGCAACCCTCCCACTGAAGCTTTCTTT. Encoded protein: CASSLFFAGGNPPTEAFF. This chain uses TRBV27 with TRBJ1-1, with D possibly being TRBD1 (6 bases). CDR3 length equals 18 residues. Between the trimmed V and J ends, which lost 1 base and 4 bases, there was a span of 22 bases. Looked up from germline, CDR1 is MNHEY and CDR2 is SMNVEV (reference sequence).

There are many counts of this clonotype. V gene TRBV2 combines with J gene TRBJ2-1; 7 bases are shared with TRBD2. CDR1 and CDR2 from the germline V gene are SNHLY and FYNNEI. The CDR3 totals 11 residues. With V trimmed by 6 bases and J by 9 bases, 2 bases remained unmatched. The CDR3 loop reads CASRGGIEQFF. For the CDR3, the DNA is TGTGCCAGCAGGGGGGGGATTGAGCAGTTCTTC.

The V gene is TRBV3-1, the J gene TRBJ2-3; maybe TRBD2 (6 bases). The CDR3 spans 12 residues. Trimming pared 8 bases from V and 4 bases from J, leaving 10 bases between. Germline loops: CDR1 LGHDT, CDR2 YNNKEL (reference sequence). CDR3 DNA: TGTGCCAGCGGGGGGTTCCCAGATACGCAGTATTTT. Residues: CASGGFPDTQYF.

The CDR3 DNA is TGCAGTGCTAGGACGGTCGAGGCCTACAATGAGCAGTTCTTC. Amino acid sequence: CSARTVEAYNEQFF. The chain carries TRBV20-1 and TRBJ2-1; D gene uncertain. Germline CDR1 is DFQATT and CDR2 is SNEGSKA (reference sequence). The CDR3 totals 14 residues. With 3 bases removed from V and 2 bases from J, the gap between germline ends came to 11 bases.

This clonotype was counted at least ten times. J is TRBJ2-3 and V is TRBV20-1; TRBD2 might be the D (6 bases). Germline V CDR1 and CDR2: DFQATT, SNEGSKA (reference sequence). The CDR3 contains 14 residues. The germline V and J ends were trimmed by 6 bases and 0 bases, with 13 bases remaining between them. CDR3 nucleotides: TGCAGTGCGGATCTGCGGGATAGCACAGATACGCAGTATTTT. Protein sequence: CSADLRDSTDTQYF.

This clonotype was picked up a small number of times. The rearrangement uses TRBV29-1 and TRBJ2-5, with D possibly TRBD1 on 6 matching bases. Per germline, CDR1 SQVTM and CDR2 ANQGSEA. Trimming stripped 6 bases from V and 5 bases from J, with 16 bases between. The CDR3 runs 13 residues. The CDR3 region has the DNA TGCAGCGTCGTACGGACAGTCCGTGAGACCCAGTACTTC. Amino acid sequence: CSVVRTVRETQYF.

This clonotype showed up just a few times. This sequence joins TRBV6-5 and TRBJ1-4; TRBD1 is a possible D gene (5 bases). Germline assignment: CDR1 MNHEY and CDR2 SVGAGI. V was pared by 0 bases and J by 8 bases, with 13 bases between. The CDR3 spans 15 residues. This chain's CDR3 is CASSYSGDEGEKLFF. In DNA, the CDR3 is TGTGCCAGCAGTTACTCGGGGGACGAAGGGGAAAAACTGTTTTTT.

The rearrangement uses TRBV19 and TRBJ1-5, with D perhaps matching TRBD1 (5 bases). CDR1 LNHDA and CDR2 SQIVND come from the germline V gene (reference sequence). V lost 8 bases, J lost 0 bases, and 20 bases lay in between. The CDR3 is 17 amino acids. CDR3 sequence: CASLEGATFISNQPQHF. CDR3 nucleotide sequence: TGTGCCAGTTTGGAAGGGGCCACCTTTATTAGCAATCAGCCCCAGCATTTT.